This T cell receptor beta chain was sequenced in a study of T-cell reconstitution after alpha-beta-depleted transplantation in children. A TCRbeta library incorporating unique molecular identifiers was prepared. TCRdb ran MiXCR on the PCR reads and lists one entry per CDR3 protein. The sample lists some 500,000 distinct CDR3 sequences; approximately 16% were seen once. The sequences come from PBMCs from the stem cell graft donor, collected from the stem cell graft. The origin of this receptor is a human donor who donated a stem cell graft to a child with acute lymphoblastic leukemia.

The CDR3 region is CATSMPGQSINEQFF. CDR3 sequence (DNA): TGTGCCACCAGCATGCCGGGACAGAGTATAAATGAGCAGTTCTTC. This rearrangement joins TRBV15 to TRBJ2-1; 7 nucleotides line up with TRBD1. The CDR3 is made up of 15 amino acids. CDR1 and CDR2 (germline): LNHNV, YYDKDF (reference sequence). Losses at the gene ends were 4 bases for V and 7 bases for J; bases not matched to a gene: 10.